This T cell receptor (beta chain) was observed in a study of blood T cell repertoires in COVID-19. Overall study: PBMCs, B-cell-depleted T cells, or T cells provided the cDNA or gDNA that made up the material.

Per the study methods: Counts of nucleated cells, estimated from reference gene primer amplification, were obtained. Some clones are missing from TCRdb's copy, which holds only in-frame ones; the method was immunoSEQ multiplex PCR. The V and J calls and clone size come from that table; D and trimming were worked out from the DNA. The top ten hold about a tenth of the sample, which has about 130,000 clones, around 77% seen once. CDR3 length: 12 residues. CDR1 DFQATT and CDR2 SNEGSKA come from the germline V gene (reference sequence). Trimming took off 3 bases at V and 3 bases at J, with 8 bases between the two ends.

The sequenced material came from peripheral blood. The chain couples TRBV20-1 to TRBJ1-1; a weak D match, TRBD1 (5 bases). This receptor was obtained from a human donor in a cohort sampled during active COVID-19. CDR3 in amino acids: CSASSGYTEAFF. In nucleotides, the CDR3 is TGCAGTGCTAGTTCAGGGTACACTGAAGCTTTCTTT.